The clone carrying this T cell receptor beta chain has only a few counts. Its antigen is as yet unknown. V was trimmed by 6 bases and J by 5 bases, leaving 6 bases between them. This CDR3 is 11 amino acids long. Germline V gene lookup returns CDR1 LNHDA and CDR2 SQIVND (reference sequence). This specimen comes from a study of beta chain features in type 1 diabetes. Whole-study context: No age, gender or cell yield differences were seen between patients and healthy donors. Regarding the study as a whole: The VDJ junctions of type 1 diabetes patients carried fewer insertions and more deletions. Across all four CD4+ subsets, people with type 1 diabetes showed modestly shorter TCRB CDR3s. Naive, central memory and regulatory TCRB repertoires appeared more similar among patients than healthy donors.

TCRB transcripts that were expressed got sequenced, as all of the isolated RNA had been reverse transcribed. Naive, central memory and regulatory T cell samples came to a mean of around 3.3 million reads. The assay was immunoSEQ multiplex PCR, and TCRdb's table has in-frame clones only and misses some. The sample contains some 240,000 clones, more than 15% of which appear only once. The rearrangement uses TRBV19 and TRBJ2-3; D gene unclear. Source material: naive CD4+ T cells from blood. The sequence came from a man in his thirties or forties with type 1 diabetes. The CDR3 sequence is CASSNLDTQYF. CDR3 in DNA: TGTGCCAGTAGCAACTTAGATACGCAGTATTTT.